These 7 T cell receptor beta chains came from one sample sequenced in a study of T-cell reconstitution after alpha-beta-depleted transplantation in children. Molecular barcoding with unique molecular identifiers was used for the TCRbeta library. MiXCR, applied by TCRdb to the PCR reads, yields one record per CDR3 protein. Of about 690,000 distinct CDR3 sequences in the sample, approximately 17% are singletons; the top ten hold around 0.96%. Here the sequenced sample was PBMCs from the stem cell graft donor, taken from the stem cell graft. These receptors all come from a human donor who donated a stem cell graft to a child with acute myeloid leukemia.

The V gene is TRBV3-1, the J gene TRBJ2-2; D not resolved. CDR1 is LGHDT and CDR2 is YNNKEL in the germline V gene (reference sequence). Trimming took 4 bases from V and 1 from J, leaving 22 bases between them. The CDR3 length is 19 residues. The CDR3 loop is CASSRAQTLDKWNTGELFF. The CDR3 DNA sequence: TGTGCCAGCAGCCGAGCCCAGACCTTAGACAAGTGGAACACCGGGGAGCTGTTTTTT.

The chain combines TRBV15 with TRBJ2-7; D unclear. The CDR3 contains 18 residues. Germline loops: CDR1 LNHNV, CDR2 YYDKDF (reference sequence). Trimming took off 0 bases at V and 0 bases at J, with 18 bases between the two ends. CDR3 in amino acids: CATSRDQTANSASYEQYF. CDR3 DNA sequence: TGTGCCACCAGCAGAGATCAGACCGCGAACAGTGCCTCCTACGAGCAGTACTTC. The full variable domain, in which reference TRBV15 and TRBJ2-7 provide the parts outside the CDR3, is DAMVIQNPRYQVTQFGKPVTLSCSQTLNHNVMYWYQQKSSQAPKLLFHYYDKDFNNEADTPDNFQSRRPNTSFCFLDIRSPGLGDTAMYLCATSRDQTANSASYEQYFGPGTRLTVT.

This clonotype was seen repeatedly, ten times or more. This chain joins TRBV29-1 and TRBJ1-1; 7 bases agree with TRBD1. CDR1 is SQVTM and CDR2 is ANQGSEA in the germline V gene. With 7 bases clipped from V and 1 base from J, the junction kept 9 bases outside the gene matches. This CDR3 is 14 amino acids long. CDR3 in DNA: TGCAGCGCTGGAAGGGGGCATGGGAACACTGAAGCTTTCTTT. This encodes CSAGRGHGNTEAFF. The variable domain in full, with the rest retrieved from reference TRBV29-1 and TRBJ1-1, is SAVISQKPSRDICQRGTSLTIQCQVDSQVTMMFWYRQQPGQSLTLIATANQGSEATYESGFVIDKFPISRPNLTFSTLTVSNMSPEDSSIYLCSAGRGHGNTEAFFGQGTRLTVV.

This clonotype was seen more than once but under ten times. The chain couples TRBV6-5 to TRBJ1-3, with 8 positions matching TRBD1. Germline V CDR1 and CDR2: MNHEY, SVGAGI. J lost 3 bases, V lost 2 bases, and 3 bases had no gene match. The CDR3 consists of 15 residues. The CDR3 nucleotides read TGTGCCAGCAGTTACCCGGACAGGGTTGGAAACACCATATATTTT. It encodes CASSYPDRVGNTIYF.

This clonotype has just a few counts. V and J are TRBV29-1 and TRBJ2-2, with 7 bases lining up with TRBD1. V dropped 7 bases and J dropped 5; count of bases not matched to a gene: 13. The CDR3 is 15 residues long. The germline gives CDR1 SQVTM, CDR2 ANQGSEA. CDR3 sequence: CSAGKTGVGTGELFF. The DNA for the CDR3 is TGCAGCGCCGGAAAAACAGGGGTCGGGACCGGGGAGCTGTTTTTT.

There are many counts of this clonotype. The chain's CDR3 is CSASAVNEKLFF. The CDR3 bases are TGCAGTGCTAGTGCAGTCAATGAAAAACTGTTTTTT. V is TRBV20-1 and J is TRBJ1-4, with unresolved D. CDR1 is DFQATT and CDR2 is SNEGSKA in the germline V gene (reference sequence). The germline V and J ends were trimmed by 3 bases and 5 bases, with 7 bases remaining between them. The CDR3 extends over 12 amino acids.

Turning to this clonotype: Given a much more abundant clone one base away, this may be a read error. This sequence joins TRBV29-1 and TRBJ2-1, with a tentative D call TRBD1 (6 bases). Germline CDR1 is SQVTM and CDR2 is ANQGSEA. The CDR3 runs to 14 residues. V was cut by 5 bases and J by 3 bases, with 14 bases left in between. The chain's CDR3 is CSVPTGTNYNEQFF. In nucleotides, the CDR3 is TGCAGCGTTCCCACAGGGACCAACTACAATGAGCAGTTCTTC.